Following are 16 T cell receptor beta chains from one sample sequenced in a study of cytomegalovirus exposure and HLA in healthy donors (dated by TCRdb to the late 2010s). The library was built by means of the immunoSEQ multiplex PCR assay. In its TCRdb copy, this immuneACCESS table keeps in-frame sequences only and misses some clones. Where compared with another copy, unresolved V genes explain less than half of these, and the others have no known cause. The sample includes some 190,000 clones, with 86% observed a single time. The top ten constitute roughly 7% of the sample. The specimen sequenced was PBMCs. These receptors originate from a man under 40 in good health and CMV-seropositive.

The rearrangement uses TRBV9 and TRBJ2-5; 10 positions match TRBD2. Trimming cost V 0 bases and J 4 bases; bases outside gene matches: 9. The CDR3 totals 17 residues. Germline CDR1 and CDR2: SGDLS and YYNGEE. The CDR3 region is CASSVAPGTSVGETQYF. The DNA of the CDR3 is TGTGCCAGCAGCGTAGCTCCCGGGACTAGCGTCGGAGAGACCCAGTACTTC.

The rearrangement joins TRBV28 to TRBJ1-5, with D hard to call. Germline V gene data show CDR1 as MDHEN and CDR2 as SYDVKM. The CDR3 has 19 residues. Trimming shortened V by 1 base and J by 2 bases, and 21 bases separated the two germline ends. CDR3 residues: CASSLFVVPLREGNQPQHF. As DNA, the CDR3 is TGTGCCAGCAGTTTATTCGTAGTTCCCTTAAGAGAGGGCAATCAGCCCCAGCATTTT.

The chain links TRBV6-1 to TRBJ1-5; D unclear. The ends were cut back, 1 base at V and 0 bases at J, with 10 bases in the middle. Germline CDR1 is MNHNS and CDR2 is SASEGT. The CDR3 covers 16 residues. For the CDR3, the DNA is TGTGCCAGCAGTGAAGTGGACGGAAATAGCAATCAGCCCCAGCATTTT. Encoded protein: CASSEVDGNSNQPQHF.

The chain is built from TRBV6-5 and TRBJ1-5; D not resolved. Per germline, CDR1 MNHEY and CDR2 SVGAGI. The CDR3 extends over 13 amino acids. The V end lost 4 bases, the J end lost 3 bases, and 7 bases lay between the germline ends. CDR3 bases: TGTGCCAGCAGTTGGGCAACCAATCAGCCCCAGCATTTT. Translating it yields CASSWATNQPQHF.

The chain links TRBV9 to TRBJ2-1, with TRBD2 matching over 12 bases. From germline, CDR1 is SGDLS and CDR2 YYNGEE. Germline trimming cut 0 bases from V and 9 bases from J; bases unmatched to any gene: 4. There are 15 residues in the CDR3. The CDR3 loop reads CASSVGLAGGSEQFF. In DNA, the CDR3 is TGTGCCAGCAGCGTAGGGCTAGCGGGAGGGTCTGAGCAGTTCTTC.

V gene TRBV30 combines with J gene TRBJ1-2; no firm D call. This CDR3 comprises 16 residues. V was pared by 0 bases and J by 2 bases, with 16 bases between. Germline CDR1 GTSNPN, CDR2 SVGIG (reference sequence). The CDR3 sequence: CAWSVPGRVGNYGYTF. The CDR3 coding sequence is TGTGCCTGGAGTGTCCCGGGGAGGGTAGGAAACTATGGCTACACCTTC.

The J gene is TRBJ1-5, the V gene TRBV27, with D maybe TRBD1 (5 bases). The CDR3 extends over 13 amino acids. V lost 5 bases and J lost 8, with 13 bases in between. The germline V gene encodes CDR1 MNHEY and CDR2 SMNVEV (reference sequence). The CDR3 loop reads CASSGTALEPQHF. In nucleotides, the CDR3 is TGTGCCAGCAGTGGGACGGCCTTGGAGCCCCAGCATTTT.

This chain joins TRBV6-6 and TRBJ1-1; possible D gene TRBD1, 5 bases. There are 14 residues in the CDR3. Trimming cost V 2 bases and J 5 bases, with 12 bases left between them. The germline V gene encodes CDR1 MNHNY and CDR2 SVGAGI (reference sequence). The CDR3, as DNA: TGTGCCAGCAGTTACGGGCAGGGAAGGACTGAAGCTTTCTTT. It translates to CASSYGQGRTEAFF.

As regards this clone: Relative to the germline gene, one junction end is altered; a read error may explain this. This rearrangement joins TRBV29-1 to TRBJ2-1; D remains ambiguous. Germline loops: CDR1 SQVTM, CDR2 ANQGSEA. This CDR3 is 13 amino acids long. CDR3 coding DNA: TGCAGCGTTAGGTTCGGACGCTACGATGAGCAGTTCTTC. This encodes CSVRFGRYDEQFF.

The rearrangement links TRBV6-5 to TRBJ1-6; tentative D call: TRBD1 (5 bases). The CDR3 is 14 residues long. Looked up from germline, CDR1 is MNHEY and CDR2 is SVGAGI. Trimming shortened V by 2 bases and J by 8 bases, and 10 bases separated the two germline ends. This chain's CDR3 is CASSYGQGHSPLHF. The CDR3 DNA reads TGTGCCAGCAGTTACGGGCAGGGACATTCACCCCTCCACTTT.

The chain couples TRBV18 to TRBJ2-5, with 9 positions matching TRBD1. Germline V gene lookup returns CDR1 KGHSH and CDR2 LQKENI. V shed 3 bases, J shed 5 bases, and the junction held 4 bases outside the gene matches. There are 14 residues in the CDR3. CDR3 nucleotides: TGTGCCAGCTCACCCGGACAGGGGAGTGAGACCCAGTACTTC. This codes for CASSPGQGSETQYF.

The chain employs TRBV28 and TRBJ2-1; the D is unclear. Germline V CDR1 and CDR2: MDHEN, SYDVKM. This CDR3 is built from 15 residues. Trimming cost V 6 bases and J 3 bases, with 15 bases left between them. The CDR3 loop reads CASRGLGRSYNEQFF. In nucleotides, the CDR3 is TGTGCCAGCAGAGGGCTGGGCAGGAGCTACAATGAGCAGTTCTTC.

The CDR3 spells CASSLGWTLNTEAFF. The CDR3 DNA follows: TGTGCCAGCAGCTTGGGTTGGACGTTGAACACTGAAGCTTTCTTT. The rearrangement links TRBV5-8 to TRBJ1-1; D remains unclear. The germline V and J ends were trimmed by 0 bases and 0 bases, with 9 bases remaining between them. There are 15 residues in the CDR3. CDR1 is SGHTS and CDR2 is YDEGEE in the germline V gene.

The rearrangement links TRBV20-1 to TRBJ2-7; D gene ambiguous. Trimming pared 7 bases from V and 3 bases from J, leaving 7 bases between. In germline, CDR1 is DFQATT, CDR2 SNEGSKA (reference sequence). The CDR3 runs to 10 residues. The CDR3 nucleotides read TGCAGTGTAGGAGTCTACGAGCAGTACTTC. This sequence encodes CSVGVYEQYF.

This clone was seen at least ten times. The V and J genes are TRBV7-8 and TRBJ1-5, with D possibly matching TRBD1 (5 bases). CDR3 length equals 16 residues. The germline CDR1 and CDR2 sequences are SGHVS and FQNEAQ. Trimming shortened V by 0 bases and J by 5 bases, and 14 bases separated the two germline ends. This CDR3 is CASSLAEEDTYQPQHF. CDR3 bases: TGTGCCAGCAGCTTAGCTGAAGAGGACACATATCAGCCCCAGCATTTT.

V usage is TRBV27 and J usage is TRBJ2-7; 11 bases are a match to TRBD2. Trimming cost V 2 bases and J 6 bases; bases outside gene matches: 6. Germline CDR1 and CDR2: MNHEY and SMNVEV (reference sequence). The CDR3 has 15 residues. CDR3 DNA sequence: TGTGCCAGCAGTTTAAACCTAGCGGGAGGTGGCGAGCAGTACTTC. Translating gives CASSLNLAGGGEQYF.